The next 12 T cell receptor beta chains were all read from a single sample in a study of blood T cell repertoires in COVID-19 (dated by TCRdb to about 2020). The library relied on the immunoSEQ multiplex PCR assay. TCRdb retrieved this table from immuneACCESS and kept in-frame rearrangements only. Not all clones are present; in checked studies, unresolved V genes account for under half, and no reason is known for the remainder. Present in this sample are fewer than 700,000 clones, about 89% of which were seen just once. The top ten clonotypes cover roughly 8.3% of the sample. What was sequenced was peripheral blood. These receptors came from a woman aged 45-59 years with COVID-19, enrolled during active disease.

The V gene is TRBV5-1, the J gene TRBJ2-7; 7 bases are a match to TRBD1. CDR1 is SGHRS, CDR2 YFSETQ, per germline. V shed 4 bases and J 3 bases; nucleotides not matched to a gene: 4. This CDR3 spans 13 amino acids. DNA of the CDR3: TGCGCCAGCAGCGTGGGACAGAGCTACGAGCAGTACTTC. Its protein is CASSVGQSYEQYF.

In its sample, this clone was seen a few times. The V gene is TRBV2, the J gene TRBJ1-1, with D unclear. Trimming shortened V by 4 bases and J by 1 base, and 10 bases separated the two germline ends. Germline lookup yields CDR1 SNHLY and CDR2 FYNNEI. The CDR3 contains 14 residues. The CDR3 DNA is TGTGCCAGCAGTGGGAGCCTGGGGAACACTGAAGCTTTCTTT. Translating it yields CASSGSLGNTEAFF.

This clone occurred once. The chain recombines TRBV10-3 with TRBJ1-2, with 8 bases fitting TRBD1. This CDR3 is 15 amino acids long. Germline lookup yields CDR1 ENHRY and CDR2 SYGVKD. J lost 4 bases, V lost 4 bases, and 8 bases had no gene match. CDR3 region: CAISARTGKIYGYTF. CDR3 bases: TGTGCCATCAGTGCACGGACAGGGAAAATCTATGGCTACACCTTC.

This clone came up a few times. The same CDR3 arises from other DNA sequences in this sample as well. The gene calls are TRBV27 and TRBJ1-1, with a possible D match to TRBD1 (6 bases). This CDR3 region has 13 residues. The germline V gene encodes CDR1 MNHEY and CDR2 SMNVEV (reference sequence). Trimming took 0 bases from V and 5 from J, leaving 7 bases between them. DNA of the CDR3: TGTGCCAGCAGTTTATCTCAGGGGACTGAAGCTTTCTTT. Residues: CASSLSQGTEAFF.

This clone was detected once. The chain recombines TRBV30 with TRBJ1-1, with D maybe TRBD1 (5 bases). The V gene lost 3 bases and the J gene lost 5 bases, with 10 bases spanning the gap. Germline V CDR1 and CDR2: GTSNPN, SVGIG (reference sequence). The CDR3 covers 12 residues. The CDR3 spells CAWRPGGTEAFF. In nucleotides, the CDR3 is TGTGCCTGGAGGCCCGGGGGAACTGAAGCTTTCTTT.

The chain is built from TRBV15 and TRBJ1-5; D is uncertain. Trimming left V 1 base short and J 6 bases short, with 13 bases between. The CDR3 contains 15 residues. CDR1 is LNHNV, CDR2 YYDKDF, per germline (reference sequence). The CDR3 DNA reads TGTGCCACCAGCAGAGTGGGCAGCAATGGTCAGCCCCAGCATTTT. Its translation is CATSRVGSNGQPQHF.

This clone is a singleton in its sample. This chain links TRBV20-1 with TRBJ1-1; D ambiguous. Trimming removed 3 bases from V and 1 base from J, with 9 bases in between. This CDR3 contains 13 residues. Germline V gives CDR1 DFQATT, CDR2 SNEGSKA (reference sequence). The CDR3 spells CSASGQWNTEAFF. The CDR3 bases are TGCAGTGCTAGTGGCCAGTGGAACACTGAAGCTTTCTTT.

This sequence joins TRBV7-3 and TRBJ2-7, with TRBD1 identical over 7 bases. Germline CDR1 and CDR2: SGHTA and FQGTGA. This CDR3 has 13 amino acids. V shed 5 bases and J 6 bases; nucleotides not matched to a gene: 7. CDR3 region: CASSPGTVGEQYF. Here the CDR3 DNA reads TGTGCCAGCAGCCCAGGGACAGTCGGCGAGCAGTACTTC.

The chain has TRBV6-5 and TRBJ1-1; possibly TRBD1 for D (5 bases). V was pared by 8 bases and J by 1 base, with 14 bases between. CDR1 and CDR2 (germline): MNHEY, SVGAGI. The CDR3 is 14 amino acids. The DNA of the CDR3 is TGTGCCAGCGGCTTGGGGCAGGAGAACACTGAAGCTTTCTTT. The encoded protein is CASGLGQENTEAFF.

This rearrangement joins TRBV5-1 to TRBJ2-5, with 7 bases that match TRBD1. The junction had 8 bases not matched to a gene; V was cut back by 4 bases and J by 2 bases. Germline V lookup: CDR1 SGHRS, CDR2 YFSETQ. This CDR3 spans 15 amino acids. The CDR3 protein is CASSPTGMRQETQYF. As DNA, the CDR3 is TGCGCCAGCAGCCCGACAGGGATGCGACAAGAGACCCAGTACTTC.

This clone was detected a few times. V gene TRBV4-2 combines with J gene TRBJ2-5, with 11 bases lining up with TRBD2. The V gene's germline CDR1 is LGHNA and CDR2 YNFKEQ. V lost 2 bases to trimming and J lost 2 bases; unmatched junction nucleotides: 7. The CDR3 covers 17 residues. The CDR3 bases are TGTGCCAGCAGCCAATATAGCGGGGGGGCACGTCAAGAGACCCAGTACTTC. Protein product: CASSQYSGGARQETQYF.

The chain carries TRBV28 and TRBJ1-2, with D tentatively TRBD1 (6 bases). The CDR3 covers 13 residues. The germline gives CDR1 MDHEN, CDR2 SYDVKM. V gave up 9 bases and J gave up 8 bases, with 19 bases separating them. This CDR3 is CASDRDTGRGYTF. The CDR3 nucleotides read TGTGCCAGTGACCGGGACACCGGACGCGGCTACACCTTC.